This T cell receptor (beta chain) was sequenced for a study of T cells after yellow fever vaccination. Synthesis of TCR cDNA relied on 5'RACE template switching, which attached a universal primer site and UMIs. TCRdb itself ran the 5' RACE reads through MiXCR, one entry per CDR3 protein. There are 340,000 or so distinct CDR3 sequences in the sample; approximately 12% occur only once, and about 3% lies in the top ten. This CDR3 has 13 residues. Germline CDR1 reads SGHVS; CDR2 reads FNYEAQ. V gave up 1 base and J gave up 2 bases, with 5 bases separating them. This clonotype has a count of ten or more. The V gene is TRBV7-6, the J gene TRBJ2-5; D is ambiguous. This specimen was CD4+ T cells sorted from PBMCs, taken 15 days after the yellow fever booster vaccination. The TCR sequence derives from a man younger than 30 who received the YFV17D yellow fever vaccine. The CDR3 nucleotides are TGTGCCAGCAGCTTAGTGAATCAAGAGACCCAGTACTTC. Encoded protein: CASSLVNQETQYF. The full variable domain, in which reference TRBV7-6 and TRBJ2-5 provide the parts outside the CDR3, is GAGVSQSPRYKVTKRGQDVALRCDPISGHVSLYWYRQALGQGPEFLTYFNYEAQQDKSGLPNDRFSAERPEGSISTLTIQRTEQRDSAMYRCASSLVNQETQYFGPGTRLLVL.